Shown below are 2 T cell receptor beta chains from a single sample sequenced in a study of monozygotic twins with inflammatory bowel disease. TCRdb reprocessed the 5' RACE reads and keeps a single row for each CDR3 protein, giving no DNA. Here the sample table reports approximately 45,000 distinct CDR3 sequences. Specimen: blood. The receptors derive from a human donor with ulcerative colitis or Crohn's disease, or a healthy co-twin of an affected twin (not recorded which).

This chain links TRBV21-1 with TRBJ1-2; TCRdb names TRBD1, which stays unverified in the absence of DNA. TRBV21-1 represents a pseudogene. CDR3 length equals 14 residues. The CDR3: CASSPLVSPYGYTF.

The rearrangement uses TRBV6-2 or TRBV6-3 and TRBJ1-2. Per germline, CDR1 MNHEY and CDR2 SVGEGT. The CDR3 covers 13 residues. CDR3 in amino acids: CASSYSGRTGYTF.